A single sample is the source of the 18 T cell receptor beta chains below, sequenced in a study of regulatory T cells in long-lasting Graves disease. Time point: persistent/refractory GD, antithyroid drugs over 5 years with positive TRAb. RNA isolated from PBMCs was used to make the TCR library. Construction of the TCR beta libraries employed iRepertoire HTBI primers in conjunction with Arm-PCR of CDR3 regions. From the multiplex PCR reads, TCRdb called clonotypes with MiXCR, one entry per CDR3 protein. The table includes 300,000 to 500,000 distinct CDR3 sequences, around 21% detected once. Material: peripheral blood mononuclear cells (PBMCs), obtained when the disease was refractory, from a patient treated with antithyroid drugs. The receptors were sampled from a female donor with Graves disease.

This clonotype was recorded many times. The chain uses TRBV20-1 and TRBJ1-2; tentatively, D is TRBD1 (5 bases). This CDR3 has 12 amino acids. V gave up 5 bases and J gave up 7 bases, with 14 bases separating them. Germline assignment: CDR1 DFQATT and CDR2 SNEGSKA (reference sequence). CDR3 in DNA: TGCAGTGCTCGGGGGGTACGAGGTGGCTACACCTTC. It specifies CSARGVRGGYTF.

Points on this clonotype: This may be a read error: a much more frequent sequence differs by one nucleotide. This rearrangement joins TRBV5-1 to TRBJ1-1, with a weak D call TRBD1 (5 bases). In germline, CDR1 is SGHRS, CDR2 YFSETQ. CDR3 length equals 15 residues. The V gene lost 3 bases and the J gene lost 7 bases, with 19 bases spanning the gap. CDR3 loop: CASSSTTEEWDEAFF. CDR3 in DNA: TGCGCCAGCAGCTCCACGACAGAGGAGTGGGATGAAGCTTTCTTT.

This chain connects TRBV6-1 to TRBJ2-7; D not certain. Germline lookup yields CDR1 MNHNS and CDR2 SASEGT. The CDR3 runs 12 residues. V lost 6 bases, J lost 2 bases, and 8 bases lay in between. Here the CDR3 DNA reads TGTGCCAGCAGCGACGGGCCCTACGAGCAGTACTTC. It yields the protein CASSDGPYEQYF.

This clonotype was counted at least ten times. The V gene is TRBV2, the J gene TRBJ2-7; TRBD1 matches 7 bases. V shed 7 bases, J shed 6 bases, and the junction held 6 bases outside the gene matches. The CDR3 sequence is 12 residues long. The germline V gene encodes CDR1 SNHLY and CDR2 FYNNEI. Written as DNA, the CDR3 is TGTGCCAGCAAACAGGGGAGTGTCGAGCAGTACTTC. This gives the protein CASKQGSVEQYF.

This clonotype occurred many times. V usage is TRBV7-2 and J usage is TRBJ2-7; D not certain. The CDR3 has 14 amino acids. With 1 base removed from V and 2 bases from J, the gap between germline ends came to 9 bases. Germline CDR1 reads SGHTA; CDR2 reads FQGNSA. In nucleotides, the CDR3 is TGTGCCAGCAGCTTAGAGGTGACAACCTACGAGCAGTACTTC. It encodes CASSLEVTTYEQYF.

This clonotype came up a few times. The chain has TRBV29-1 and TRBJ2-7, with 8 bases matching TRBD1. Germline values: CDR1 SQVTM, CDR2 ANQGSEA. CDR3 length: 12 amino acids. The trim removed 7 bases at V and 3 bases at J, leaving 5 bases unmatched. In DNA, the CDR3 is TGCAGCGCGGGACAGGTGGGCTACGAGCAGTACTTC. It encodes CSAGQVGYEQYF.

This clonotype has just a few counts. Compared with germline, one end of the junction differs, possibly owing to a read error. The rearrangement joins TRBV20-1 to TRBJ2-6; no firm D call. The V gene's germline CDR1 is DFQATT and CDR2 SNEGSKA (reference sequence). The CDR3 sequence is 8 residues long. The CDR3 reads CSASFTYF. In DNA form, the CDR3 reads TGCAGTGCTAGTTTTACGTACTTC.

The J gene is TRBJ2-7, the V gene TRBV4-3; no definite D call. This CDR3 comprises 15 residues. Per the germline V gene, CDR1 is LGHNA and CDR2 is YSLEER. V was trimmed by 4 bases and J by 3 bases, leaving 16 bases between them. The DNA of the CDR3 is TGCGCCAGCAGCCTCACTTATGACATTTACTACGAGCAGTACTTC. Translation: CASSLTYDIYYEQYF.

This clonotype was observed a few times. This chain links TRBV29-1 with TRBJ1-2, with 7 bases lining up with TRBD1. CDR1 is SQVTM, CDR2 ANQGSEA, per germline. Trimming took 3 bases from V and 4 from J; bases not matched to a gene: 8. The CDR3 is 14 residues long. The CDR3 nucleotides read TGCAGCGTTGAGGGGGCACAGGGGACCTATGGCTACACCTTC. Translating gives CSVEGAQGTYGYTF.

This clonotype has only a few counts. V and J are TRBV6-1 and TRBJ1-1; perhaps TRBD1 as D (6 bases). V lost 6 bases to trimming and J lost 1 base, with 18 bases between them. Germline CDR1 MNHNS, CDR2 SASEGT. This CDR3 has 16 amino acids. In DNA form, the CDR3 reads TGTGCCAGCAGCCAGAGGGGGGATTGGTGGAACACTGAAGCTTTCTTT. Translating gives CASSQRGDWWNTEAFF.

The sample holds a few counts of this clonotype. The CDR3 nucleotides are TGTGCCAGTAGCGGGAGGATCAACGAGCAGTACTTC. Residues: CASSGRINEQYF. The V call is TRBV18, the J call TRBJ2-7; TRBD2 agrees at 10 bases. V lost 9 bases to trimming and J lost 5 bases; unmatched junction nucleotides: 4. The CDR3 runs 12 residues. Germline CDR1 KGHSH, CDR2 LQKENI. The complete variable domain, with remaining parts taken from reference TRBV18 and TRBJ2-7, reads NAGVMQNPRHLVRRRGQEARLRCSPMKGHSHVYWYRQLPEEGLKFMVYLQKENIIDESGMPKERFSAEFPKEGPSILRIQQVVRGDSAAYFCASSGRINEQYFGPGTRLTVT.

This clonotype was recorded at least ten times. The genes are TRBV19 and TRBJ2-2; no clear D. The germline V and J ends were trimmed by 5 bases and 0 bases, with 10 bases remaining between them. This CDR3 has 15 residues. Germline CDR1 is LNHDA and CDR2 is SQIVND (reference sequence). Here the CDR3 DNA reads TGTGCCAGTAGTGGTATTACCGCGAACACCGGGGAGCTGTTTTTT. Amino acid sequence: CASSGITANTGELFF. Full variable domain (outside the CDR3, taken from reference TRBV19 and TRBJ2-2): DGGITQSPKYLFRKEGQNVTLSCEQNLNHDAMYWYRQDPGQGLRLIYYSQIVNDFQKGDIAEGYSVSREKKESFPLTVTSAQKNPTAFYLCASSGITANTGELFFGEGSRLTVL.

This sequence joins TRBV15 and TRBJ2-7; TRBD2 is a possible D gene (5 bases). V lost 0 bases, J lost 0 bases, and 15 bases lay in between. Germline lookup yields CDR1 LNHNV and CDR2 YYDKDF (reference sequence). CDR3 length: 17 amino acids. The CDR3 DNA follows: TGTGCCACCAGCAGAGATGGCTCGGGGTTTAGCTCCTACGAGCAGTACTTC. Its translation is CATSRDGSGFSSYEQYF.

This clonotype was counted ten times or more. The rearrangement links TRBV27 to TRBJ2-7; 8 nucleotides line up with TRBD2. The CDR3 loop spans 14 amino acids. Trimming removed 4 bases from V and 4 bases from J; junction bases left unmatched: 6. Germline lookup yields CDR1 MNHEY and CDR2 SMNVEV (reference sequence). CDR3 in amino acids: CASSWGGGTYEQYF. Written as DNA, the CDR3 is TGTGCCAGCAGTTGGGGCGGGGGGACTTACGAGCAGTACTTC.

This clonotype was seen ten or more times. The V gene is TRBV2, the J gene TRBJ2-5; 12 nucleotides line up with TRBD1. From germline, CDR1 is SNHLY and CDR2 FYNNEI. V shed 8 bases and J 5 bases; nucleotides not matched to a gene: 9. CDR3 length equals 15 residues. CDR3 nucleotides: TGTGCCAGCCCCCGGGACAGGGGGCGACGGGAGACCCAGTACTTC. Translation gives CASPRDRGRRETQYF.

This clonotype has a handful of counts. This rearrangement joins TRBV3-1 to TRBJ2-5; D might be TRBD2 (5 bases). The germline CDR1 and CDR2 sequences are LGHDT and YNNKEL (reference sequence). The CDR3 runs to 16 residues. Trimming pared 4 bases from V and 2 bases from J, leaving 17 bases between. CDR3 residues: CASSPWGATDQETQYF. The CDR3 DNA follows: TGTGCCAGCAGCCCGTGGGGAGCGACCGATCAAGAGACCCAGTACTTC.

The CDR3, as DNA: TGTGCCAGCAGCCCCGAGGGGGGAAAACTAAACACCATATATTTT. As protein: CASSPEGGKLNTIYF. The chain recombines TRBV5-4 with TRBJ1-3, with D perhaps matching TRBD1 (6 bases). V was clipped by 4 bases and J by 6 bases, with 17 bases between them. This CDR3 has 15 amino acids. CDR1 and CDR2 from the germline V gene are SGHNT and YYREEE (reference sequence).

This chain links TRBV5-6 with TRBJ2-6, with 13 positions matching TRBD2. The ends lost 3 bases at V and 1 base at J; junction bases unmatched: 4. The CDR3 extends over 18 amino acids. Germline values: CDR1 SGHDT, CDR2 YYEEEE. The CDR3: CASSYGLAGASGANVLTF. The CDR3 DNA reads as TGTGCCAGCAGCTATGGACTAGCGGGAGCGTCTGGGGCCAACGTCCTGACTTTC.